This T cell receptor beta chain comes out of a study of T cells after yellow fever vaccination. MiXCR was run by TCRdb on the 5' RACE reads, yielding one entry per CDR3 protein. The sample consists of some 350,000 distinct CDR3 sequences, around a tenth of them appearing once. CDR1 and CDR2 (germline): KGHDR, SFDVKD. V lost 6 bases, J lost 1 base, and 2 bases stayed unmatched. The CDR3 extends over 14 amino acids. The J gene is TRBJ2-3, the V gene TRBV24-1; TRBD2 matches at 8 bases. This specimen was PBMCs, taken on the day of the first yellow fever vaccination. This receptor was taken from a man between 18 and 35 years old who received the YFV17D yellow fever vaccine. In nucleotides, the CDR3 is TGTGCCACCAGTTCAGCGGGGGGCACAGATACGCAGTATTTT. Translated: CATSSAGGTDTQYF.